Given below is one TCR beta chain in context. Its antigen is unknown. Primers: 60 Vbeta forward and 13 Jbeta reverse. Clones were sequenced by immunoSEQ multiplex PCR, and TCRdb holds only the in-frame ones, with some missing. The data contain about 140,000 clones, roughly two thirds of them seen just once; the ten biggest clones take up 1.8%. The data were taken from a study of cytomegalovirus exposure and HLA in healthy donors. Whole-study findings and limits: Evidence from a later analysis indicated that most CMV-associated TCR beta chains looked HLA-restricted. CMV serostatus was the only immune exposure information that was available. There were reportedly fewer N-insertions in an Asian-associated ancestry cluster than the roughly 670-donor mean, in a later analysis. A previous analysis found most TCR beta V segments productive roughly 90% or roughly 30% of the time.

The CDR3 spans 14 residues. The junction had 2 bases not matched to a gene; V was cut back by 4 bases and J by 2 bases. Germline values: CDR1 SGHNT, CDR2 YYREEE (reference sequence). The chain carries TRBV5-4 and TRBJ2-2; TRBD1 matches 7 bases. The receptor comes from a male donor in good health and CMV-seronegative. Sequenced material: PBMCs. CDR3 nucleotide sequence: TGTGCCAGCAGCAGGGACAGTAACACCGGGGAGCTGTTTTTT. As protein: CASSRDSNTGELFF.